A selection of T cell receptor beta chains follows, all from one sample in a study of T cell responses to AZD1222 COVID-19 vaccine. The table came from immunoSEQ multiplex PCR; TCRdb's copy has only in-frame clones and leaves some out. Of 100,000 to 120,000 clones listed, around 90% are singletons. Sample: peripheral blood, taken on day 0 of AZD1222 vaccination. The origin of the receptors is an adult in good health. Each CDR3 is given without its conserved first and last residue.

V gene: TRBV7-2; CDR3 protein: ASSFVSNQPQH
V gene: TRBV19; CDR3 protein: ASTATVVILSGANVLT
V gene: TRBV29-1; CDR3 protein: SQGGVGNTEAF
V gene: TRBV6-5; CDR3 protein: ASRGTGTNYGYT
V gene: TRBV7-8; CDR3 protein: ASSKQGARGYEQY
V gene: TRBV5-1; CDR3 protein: ASSLARATNEKLF
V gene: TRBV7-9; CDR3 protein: ASSLTGSGNTIY
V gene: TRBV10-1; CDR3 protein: ASSGQGGDTQY
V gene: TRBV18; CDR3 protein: ASSPAGTGVDGYT
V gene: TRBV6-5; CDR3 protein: ASSGRHYGYT